The 23 T cell receptor beta chains presented below share a single source sample, sequenced in a study of CD8+CD57+ T cells in acquired aplastic anemia (dated by TCRdb to 2017 to 2018). Sequenced on an Illumina HiSeq 2000. TCR beta VDJ combination and CDR3 sequence profiling used genomic DNA as the template. TCRdb reanalyzed the raw reads on its own, using fastp at Q25 for trimming and MiXCR for clone calling, and kept in-frame beta chains. Rows matching on CDR3 protein sequence are summarized as one entry with the most common DNA and genes. Across this sample there are about 100,000 distinct CDR3 sequences, with around 53% seen only once. The ten largest clonotypes hold about a third of the sample. Sample: sorted CD4+, CD8+, or CD8+CD57+ T cells (not recorded which) from PBMCs. The receptors derive from a human donor in good health, serving as a control.

This chain uses TRBV25-1 with TRBJ1-1; 8 bases are a match to TRBD1. The ends lost 8 bases at V and 4 bases at J; junction bases unmatched: 9. Germline-derived CDR1 and CDR2 are MGHDK and SYGVNS. The CDR3 spans 14 residues. As DNA, the CDR3 is TGTGCCAGCTTGAAGACAGGGGTGGGCACTGAAGCTTTCTTT. Its protein is CASLKTGVGTEAFF.

There are many counts of this clonotype. The chain recombines TRBV4-3 with TRBJ2-5; 12 bases align to TRBD2. Trimming removed 0 bases from V and 5 bases from J; junction bases left unmatched: 4. This CDR3 region has 16 residues. Germline V gives CDR1 LGHNA, CDR2 YSLEER. The CDR3 here is CASSQDLAGGQETQYF. The CDR3 DNA sequence: TGCGCCAGCAGCCAAGATCTAGCGGGGGGGCAGGAGACCCAGTACTTC.

This chain joins TRBV6-5 and TRBJ2-2, with D possibly matching TRBD2 (5 bases). The CDR3 length is 17 residues. Germline-derived CDR1 and CDR2 are MNHEY and SVGAGI. The germline V and J ends were trimmed by 0 bases and 0 bases, with 11 bases remaining between them. DNA of the CDR3: TGTGCCAGCAGTTACTCGAGCGAGGGAGCGAACACCGGGGAGCTGTTTTTT. Translated: CASSYSSEGANTGELFF.

The rearrangement uses TRBV2 and TRBJ1-2; 8 bases are shared with TRBD1. The CDR3 runs 13 residues. The trim removed 5 bases at V and 7 bases at J, leaving 6 bases unmatched. Germline V gene lookup returns CDR1 SNHLY and CDR2 FYNNEI. CDR3 bases: TGTGCCAGCAGTCTCAGGGGGCCCACTGGCTACACCTTC. This sequence encodes CASSLRGPTGYTF.

This clonotype has ten or more counts. V is TRBV12-3 or TRBV12-4 and J is TRBJ2-1, with TRBD2 as a possible D gene (6 bases). The CDR3 loop spans 16 amino acids. V was shortened by 7 bases and J by 4 bases, with 20 bases between the two germline ends. CDR3 DNA: TGTGCCAGCACCCTATCACTAGCTGCTGAGTACAATGAGCAGTTCTTC. Its translation is CASTLSLAAEYNEQFF.

Regarding this clonotype: Just one base apart from a much larger clone, this may be a read error. The J gene is TRBJ1-4, the V gene TRBV10-3; D perhaps matches TRBD1 (5 bases). This CDR3 has 13 residues. Trimming removed 4 bases from V and 6 bases from J, with 9 bases in between. Germline-derived CDR1 and CDR2 are ENHRY and SYGVKD. Written as DNA, the CDR3 is TGTGCCATCAGTGTAAGACAGTATGAAAAACTGTTTTTT. This translates into CAISVRQYEKLFF.

In regard to this clonotype: One end of the junction does not line up with germline, which may come from a read error. The chain couples TRBV19 to TRBJ1-1, with D uncertain. The length of the CDR3 is 14 residues. Germline assignment: CDR1 LNHDA and CDR2 SQIVND (reference sequence). The CDR3, as DNA: TGTGTCAGTAGTATAGTCTTCTCGAACACTGAAGCTTTCTTT. Translation gives CVSSIVFSNTEAFF. The full variable domain, with the rest looked up from reference TRBV19 and TRBJ1-1, is DGGITQSPKYLFRKEGQNVTLSCEQNLNHDAMYWYRQDPGQGLRLIYYSQIVNDFQKGDIAEGYSVSREKKESFPLTVTSAQKNPTAFYLCVSSIVFSNTEAFFGQGTRLTVV.

This rearrangement joins TRBV20-1 to TRBJ1-1; 8 nucleotides agree with TRBD1. Trimming removed 0 bases from V and 7 bases from J; junction bases left unmatched: 10. The CDR3 spans 15 residues. Germline CDR1 is DFQATT and CDR2 is SNEGSKA (reference sequence). Here the CDR3 reads CSARDSRTGNLEAFF. The CDR3 coding sequence is TGCAGTGCTAGAGATAGCCGGACAGGGAACCTTGAAGCTTTCTTT.

V and J are TRBV9 and TRBJ2-2, with D maybe TRBD2 (7 bases). Trimming left V 1 base short and J 6 bases short, with 10 bases between. Germline values: CDR1 SGDLS, CDR2 YYNGEE. The CDR3 totals 14 residues. In DNA, the CDR3 is TGTGCCAGCAGCGTACCGGGGGGCCCCGGGGAGCTGTTTTTT. It translates to CASSVPGGPGELFF.

Of note for this clonotype: This may be a read error, as it is one base from a much larger clone. V usage is TRBV7-4 and J usage is TRBJ2-7, with 7 positions matching TRBD2. The CDR3 is 10 amino acids. The germline gives CDR1 SGHVT, CDR2 SQSDAQ. The trim removed 8 bases at V and 6 bases at J, leaving 1 base unmatched. The CDR3 nucleotides are TGTGCCAGCGGGGGGGTCGAGCAGTACTTC. Its protein is CASGGVEQYF. Together with reference TRBV7-4 and TRBJ2-7, the CDR3 gives the full variable domain: GAGVSQSPRYKVAKRGRDVALRCDSISGHVTLYWYRQTLGQGSEVLTYSQSDAQRDKSGRPSGRFSAERPERSVSTLKIQRTEQGDSAVYLCASGGVEQYFGPGTRLTVT.

This clonotype was picked up many times. The rearrangement uses TRBV27 and TRBJ2-7, with D possibly matching TRBD2 (6 bases). The V and J ends lost 2 bases and 6 bases respectively, with 14 bases between them. Germline CDR1 and CDR2: MNHEY and SMNVEV (reference sequence). The CDR3 length is 14 residues. The CDR3 region is CASSLGGKGSEQYF. Here the CDR3 DNA reads TGTGCCAGCAGTTTAGGAGGGAAAGGAAGCGAGCAGTACTTC.

This clonotype was picked up a small number of times. This chain connects TRBV14 to TRBJ2-3; D is unclear. The V end lost 0 bases, the J end lost 0 bases, and 1 base lay between the germline ends. The CDR3 totals 13 residues. The V gene's germline CDR1 is SGHDN and CDR2 FVKESK. This CDR3 reads CASSQESTDTQYF. The CDR3 DNA follows: TGTGCCAGCAGCCAAGAGAGCACAGATACGCAGTATTTT.

This clonotype was found many times. J is TRBJ2-1 and V is TRBV13, with 8 bases fitting TRBD1. V shed 6 bases, J shed 4 bases, and the junction held 8 bases outside the gene matches. The germline gives CDR1 PRHDT, CDR2 FYEKMQ (reference sequence). CDR3 length: 15 amino acids. The CDR3 loop is CASRWQGALYNEQFF. CDR3 nucleotides: TGTGCCAGCAGGTGGCAGGGGGCGCTTTACAATGAGCAGTTCTTC.

V gene TRBV6-1 combines with J gene TRBJ1-6, with D tentatively TRBD1 (6 bases). The CDR3 sequence is 15 residues long. With 2 bases removed from V and 9 bases from J, the gap between germline ends came to 14 bases. In germline, CDR1 is MNHNS, CDR2 SASEGT. The CDR3 nucleotides are TGTGCCAGCAGTGAACCGGGAAGACAGGTTTCACCCCTCCACTTT. Translation: CASSEPGRQVSPLHF.

CDR3 in amino acids: CASSMYPGQGVEQYF. CDR3 bases: TGTGCCAGTAGTATGTATCCGGGACAGGGGGTCGAGCAGTACTTC. The rearrangement links TRBV25-1 to TRBJ2-7; 11 nucleotides align to TRBD1. CDR3 size: 15 residues. Germline values: CDR1 MGHDK, CDR2 SYGVNS. The J segment lost 6 bases and the V segment lost 9 bases, leaving 13 bases of the junction unmatched.

V is TRBV19 and J is TRBJ1-2; D is perhaps TRBD1 (5 bases). Trimming stripped 8 bases from V and 8 bases from J, with 9 bases between. Germline CDR1 reads LNHDA; CDR2 reads SQIVND (reference sequence). The CDR3 runs to 10 residues. This chain's CDR3 is CASEGEGYTF. CDR3 bases: TGTGCCAGTGAAGGGGAAGGCTACACCTTC.

This chain uses TRBV25-1 with TRBJ1-5; D unclear. V lost 3 bases, J lost 6 bases, and 15 bases lay in between. The CDR3 has 15 amino acids. Germline CDR1 and CDR2: MGHDK and SYGVNS. CDR3 coding DNA: TGTGCCAGCAGTGAGGGTGCAGGAGACGGTCAGCCCCAGCATTTT. Translation: CASSEGAGDGQPQHF. Using reference TRBV25-1 and TRBJ1-5 for the parts outside the CDR3, the full variable domain is EADIYQTPRYLVIGTGKKITLECSQTMGHDKMYWYQQDPGMELHLIHYSYGVNSTEKGDLSSESTVSRIRTEHFPLTLESARPSHTSQYLCASSEGAGDGQPQHFGDGTRLSIL.

The CDR3 coding sequence is TGTGCCAGCAGTGGGGGGGACAGGGCTTCTGAAGCTTTCTTT. Translation: CASSGGDRASEAFF. V gene TRBV25-1 combines with J gene TRBJ1-1, with 9 bases matching TRBD1. Germline loops: CDR1 MGHDK, CDR2 SYGVNS. Trimming at V came to 4 bases and at J to 6 bases, leaving 6 bases not matched to a gene. The CDR3 sequence is 14 residues long.

The chain recombines TRBV29-1 with TRBJ2-2, with a possible D match to TRBD2 (6 bases). Germline CDR1 SQVTM, CDR2 ANQGSEA. The CDR3 contains 12 residues. Trimming removed 7 bases at V and 5 bases at J, with 11 bases between. The CDR3 nucleotides read TGCAGCGCCCGTCGGGGGACCGGGGAGCTGTTTTTT. Amino acids: CSARRGTGELFF.

The chain is built from TRBV20-1 and TRBJ2-5; the D gene is possibly TRBD2 (5 bases). Trimming left V 8 bases short and J 9 bases short, with 16 bases between. CDR1 and CDR2 (germline): DFQATT, SNEGSKA (reference sequence). The CDR3 covers 11 residues. The DNA of the CDR3 is TGCAGTTCGAGGACCTTGGAGGCCCAGTACTTC. Amino acids: CSSRTLEAQYF.

This clonotype was picked up one time. V is TRBV7-2 and J is TRBJ2-7; 8 bases are shared with TRBD2. The germline V gene encodes CDR1 SGHTA and CDR2 FQGNSA. The length of the CDR3 is 14 residues. The junction had 6 bases not matched to a gene; V was cut back by 6 bases and J by 2 bases. Written as DNA, the CDR3 is TGTGCCAGCAGATCGGGGGGGTCTCCCTACGAGCAGTACTTC. It codes for CASRSGGSPYEQYF.

The J gene is TRBJ2-5, the V gene TRBV4-1; D perhaps matches TRBD1 (6 bases). This CDR3 comprises 13 residues. The germline V gene has CDR1 MGHRA and CDR2 YSYEKL. The V end was cut by 4 bases, the J end by 7 bases, with 13 bases between. The CDR3 spells CASSRTGTGTQYF. In DNA, the CDR3 is TGCGCCAGCAGCCGAACAGGGACGGGGACCCAGTACTTC.

This clonotype showed up many times. This chain connects TRBV5-4 to TRBJ2-7; D possibly corresponds to TRBD2 (5 bases). CDR3 length: 12 residues. Germline V gives CDR1 SGHNT, CDR2 YYREEE (reference sequence). Between the trimmed V and J ends, which lost 4 bases and 7 bases, there was a span of 12 bases. CDR3 coding DNA: TGTGCCAGCAGCATAGGACTGGGAGAGCAGTACTTC. It is translated as CASSIGLGEQYF. Drawing the rest from reference TRBV5-4 and TRBJ2-7, the complete variable domain is ETGVTQSPTHLIKTRGQQVTLRCSSQSGHNTVSWYQQALGQGPQFIFQYYREEENGRGNFPPRFSGLQFPNYSSELNVNALELDDSALYLCASSIGLGEQYFGPGTRLTVT.